This TCR beta chain was sequenced in a study of T cell responses to AZD1222 COVID-19 vaccine. Data came from immunoSEQ multiplex PCR; TCRdb stores just in-frame clones and leaves some out. The sample holds 110,000 or so clones, approximately 85% seen once. Sequencing was performed on peripheral blood, taken on day 0 of MenACWY control vaccination. This sequence originates from an adult in good health.

CDR3 DNA sequence: TGCGCCAGCAGAAACCGGGACACCTACGAGCAGTACTTC. Amino acid sequence: CASRNRDTYEQYF. The V gene is TRBV5-1, the J gene TRBJ2-7, with D possibly being TRBD1 (6 bases). The CDR3 runs to 13 residues. Germline CDR1 is SGHRS and CDR2 is YFSETQ. Trimming took off 5 bases at V and 2 bases at J, with 11 bases between the two ends.